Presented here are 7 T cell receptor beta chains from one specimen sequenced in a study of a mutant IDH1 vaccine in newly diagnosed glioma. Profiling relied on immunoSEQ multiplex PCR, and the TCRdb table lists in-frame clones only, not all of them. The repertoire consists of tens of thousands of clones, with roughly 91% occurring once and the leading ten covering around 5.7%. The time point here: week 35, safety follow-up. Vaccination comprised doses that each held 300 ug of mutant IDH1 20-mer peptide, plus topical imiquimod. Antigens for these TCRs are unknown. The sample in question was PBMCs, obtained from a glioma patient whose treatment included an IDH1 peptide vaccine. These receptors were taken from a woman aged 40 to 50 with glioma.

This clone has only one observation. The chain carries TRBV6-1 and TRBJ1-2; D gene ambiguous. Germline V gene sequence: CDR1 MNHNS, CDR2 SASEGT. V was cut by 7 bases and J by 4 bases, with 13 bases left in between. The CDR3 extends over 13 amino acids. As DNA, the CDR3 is TGTGCCAGCACCCTTTGGGATGTCTATGGCTACACCTTC. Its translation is CASTLWDVYGYTF.

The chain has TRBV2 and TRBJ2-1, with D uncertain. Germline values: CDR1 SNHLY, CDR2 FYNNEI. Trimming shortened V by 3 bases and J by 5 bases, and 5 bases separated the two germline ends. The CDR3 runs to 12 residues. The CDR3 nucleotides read TGTGCCAGCAGTGACTGGGACAATGAGCAGTTCTTC. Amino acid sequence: CASSDWDNEQFF.

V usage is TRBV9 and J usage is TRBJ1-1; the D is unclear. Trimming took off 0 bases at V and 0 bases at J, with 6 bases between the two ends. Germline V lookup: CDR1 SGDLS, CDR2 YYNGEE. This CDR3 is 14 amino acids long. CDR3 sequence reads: CASSVGAVNTEAFF. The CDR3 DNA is TGTGCCAGCAGCGTAGGGGCGGTGAACACTGAAGCTTTCTTT. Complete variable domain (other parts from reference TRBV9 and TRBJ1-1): DSGVTQTPKHLITATGQRVTLRCSPRSGDLSVYWYQQSLDQGLQFLIQYYNGEERAKGNILERFSAQQFPDLHSELNLSSLELGDSALYFCASSVGAVNTEAFFGQGTRLTVV.

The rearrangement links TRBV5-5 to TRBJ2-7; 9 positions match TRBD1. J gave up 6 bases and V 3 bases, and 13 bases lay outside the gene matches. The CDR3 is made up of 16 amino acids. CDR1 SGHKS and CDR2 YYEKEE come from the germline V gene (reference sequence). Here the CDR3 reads CASSSEQRTGEVEQYF. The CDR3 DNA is TGTGCCAGCAGCTCCGAGCAAAGGACAGGGGAGGTCGAGCAGTACTTC.

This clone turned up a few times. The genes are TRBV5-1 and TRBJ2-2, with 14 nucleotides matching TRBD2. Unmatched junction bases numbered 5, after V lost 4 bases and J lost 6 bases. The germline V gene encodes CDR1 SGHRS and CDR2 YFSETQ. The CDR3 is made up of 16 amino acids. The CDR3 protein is CASSPRGLAGAGELFF. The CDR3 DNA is TGCGCCAGCAGCCCGAGGGGACTAGCGGGAGCCGGGGAGCTGTTTTTT.

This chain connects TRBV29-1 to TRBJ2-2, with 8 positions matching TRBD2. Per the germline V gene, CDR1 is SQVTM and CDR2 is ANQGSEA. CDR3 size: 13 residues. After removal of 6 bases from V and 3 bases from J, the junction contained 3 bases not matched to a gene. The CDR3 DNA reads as TGCAGCGTACCGGGACTAGACACCGGGGAGCTGTTTTTT. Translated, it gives CSVPGLDTGELFF.

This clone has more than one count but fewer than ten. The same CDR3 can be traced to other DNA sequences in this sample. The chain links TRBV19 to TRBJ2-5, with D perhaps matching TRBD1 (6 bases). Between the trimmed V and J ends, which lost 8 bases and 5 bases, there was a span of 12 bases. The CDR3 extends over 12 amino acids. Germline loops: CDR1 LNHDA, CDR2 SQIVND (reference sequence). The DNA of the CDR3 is TGTGCCAGTCGACAGGCGGGCGAGACCCAGTACTTC. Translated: CASRQAGETQYF.